These 20 T cell receptor beta chains came from one sample sequenced in a study of blood T cell repertoires in COVID-19. The repertoire was sequenced with immunoSEQ multiplex PCR; TCRdb's copy has only in-frame clones and lacks some. The sample carries hundreds of thousands of clones, roughly 89% recorded once. Sequencing used PBMCs or T cells enriched from blood (not recorded which). Every receptor here comes from a woman in her late teens or twenties with acute COVID-19.

This clone was detected once. V and J are TRBV27 and TRBJ1-4; TRBD1 matches at 7 bases. The CDR3 loop spans 15 amino acids. CDR1 and CDR2 (germline): MNHEY, SMNVEV (reference sequence). Unmatched junction bases numbered 11, after V lost 5 bases and J lost 8 bases. In DNA, the CDR3 is TGTGCCAGCAGTGGCAGGGACAGTTTGTCCGAAAAACTGTTTTTT. This encodes CASSGRDSLSEKLFF.

The rearrangement joins TRBV10-3 to TRBJ1-3; 10 nucleotides match TRBD1. CDR3 length equals 16 residues. Looked up from germline, CDR1 is ENHRY and CDR2 is SYGVKD. The J segment lost 8 bases and the V segment lost 6 bases, leaving 13 bases of the junction unmatched. CDR3 coding DNA: TGTGCCATCAGCCCTCGGGGCGGACAGGGGGTGGACACCATATATTTT. It translates to CAISPRGGQGVDTIYF.

This chain links TRBV10-1 with TRBJ2-3; 7 bases line up with TRBD2. The CDR3 is made up of 14 amino acids. The trim removed 1 base at V and 3 bases at J, leaving 1 base unmatched. The germline CDR1 and CDR2 sequences are WNHNN and SYGVQD (reference sequence). CDR3 loop: CASSEWRETDTQYF. In nucleotides, the CDR3 is TGCGCCAGCAGTGAGTGGCGGGAGACAGATACGCAGTATTTT.

The chain employs TRBV25-1 and TRBJ2-5; tentatively, D is TRBD1 (5 bases). CDR3 size: 13 residues. Germline assignment: CDR1 MGHDK and CDR2 SYGVNS. V was trimmed by 5 bases and J by 0 bases, leaving 7 bases between them. Here the CDR3 DNA reads TGTGCCAGCAGTAAGACAGACCAAGAGACCCAGTACTTC. Translating it yields CASSKTDQETQYF.

The chain has TRBV7-2 and TRBJ2-1; D gene ambiguous. CDR3 length: 12 amino acids. The germline V gene has CDR1 SGHTA and CDR2 FQGNSA. V shed 2 bases and J shed 13 bases, with 12 bases lying between them. The CDR3 DNA reads TGTGCCAGCAGCTTAATAATCAAGACACAGTTCTTC. Translation: CASSLIIKTQFF.

The chain is built from TRBV7-9 and TRBJ1-1; a weak D match, TRBD1 (5 bases). V was cut by 1 base and J by 8 bases, with 8 bases left in between. Germline V gene data show CDR1 as SEHNR and CDR2 as FQNEAQ (reference sequence). The CDR3 loop spans 12 amino acids. CDR3 in amino acids: CASSLDRTEAFF. For the CDR3, the DNA is TGTGCCAGCAGCTTAGACAGGACCGAAGCTTTCTTT.

The J gene is TRBJ1-2, the V gene TRBV3-1 (or the pseudogene TRBV3-2); 7 bases are a match to TRBD1. Trimming cost V 3 bases and J 7 bases; bases outside gene matches: 14. CDR1 LGHDT and CDR2 YNNKEL come from the germline V gene (reference sequence). The CDR3 has 16 residues. CDR3 DNA: TGTGCCAGCAGCCAGGACCCCACAGGGGCTCTGGTTGGCTACACCTTC. This codes for CASSQDPTGALVGYTF.

The chain couples TRBV28 to TRBJ1-3; TRBD1 agrees at 9 bases. The V gene end was trimmed by 7 bases and the J gene end by 5 bases; junction bases not matched to a gene: 9. The germline gives CDR1 MDHEN, CDR2 SYDVKM. The CDR3 has 15 residues. Written as DNA, the CDR3 is TGTGCCAGCACCCTAGGGGACAGGGCCCGAAACACCATATATTTT. Its translation: CASTLGDRARNTIYF.

The V gene is TRBV15, the J gene TRBJ2-2; TRBD2 agrees at 10 bases. From germline, CDR1 is LNHNV and CDR2 YYDKDF (reference sequence). The CDR3 consists of 16 residues. J was trimmed by 4 bases and V by 5 bases; bases with no gene match: 7. The CDR3 protein is CATSRLAGVVTGELFF. The CDR3 bases are TGTGCCACCAGCCGGCTAGCGGGAGTAGTCACCGGGGAGCTGTTTTTT.

The genes are TRBV18 and TRBJ2-7; the match to TRBD2 covers 9 bases. Per germline, CDR1 KGHSH and CDR2 LQKENI. Unmatched junction bases numbered 10, after V lost 3 bases and J lost 7 bases. This CDR3 region has 15 residues. In DNA form, the CDR3 reads TGTGCCAGCTCACCGTTGCTAGCGGGGAGAGAGGAGCAGTACTTC. Protein product: CASSPLLAGREEQYF.

This clone was counted once. This sequence joins TRBV11-2 and TRBJ1-6; TRBD1 matches at 8 bases. CDR3 length equals 14 residues. The V and J ends lost 4 bases and 5 bases, in that order; junction bases with no gene match: 1. Per germline, CDR1 SGHAT and CDR2 FQNNGV. The CDR3 protein is CASSWDRNNSPLHF. The CDR3 nucleotides are TGTGCCAGCAGCTGGGACAGGAATAATTCACCCCTCCACTTT.

V and J are TRBV4-2 and TRBJ2-1, with 7 bases that match TRBD1. The germline V gene encodes CDR1 LGHNA and CDR2 YNFKEQ. The J segment lost 5 bases and the V segment lost 0 bases, leaving 4 bases of the junction unmatched. The CDR3 is 15 amino acids. Written as DNA, the CDR3 is TGTGCCAGCAGCCAAGAGGAACAGGGGAACAATGAGCAGTTCTTC. This sequence encodes CASSQEEQGNNEQFF.

This sequence joins TRBV9 and TRBJ2-3; 7 positions match TRBD1. The CDR3 contains 13 residues. The V gene's germline CDR1 is SGDLS and CDR2 YYNGEE. The ends lost 3 bases at V and 6 bases at J; junction bases unmatched: 4. The CDR3 here is CASSALTGDTQYF. The CDR3 DNA sequence: TGTGCCAGCAGCGCTCTGACAGGGGATACGCAGTATTTT.

This clone was detected only once. The chain is built from TRBV19 and TRBJ1-4; TRBD1 is a possible D gene (5 bases). The CDR3 covers 15 residues. V was shortened by 3 bases and J by 10 bases, with 18 bases between the two germline ends. CDR1 and CDR2 (germline): LNHDA, SQIVND (reference sequence). The CDR3 region is CASSIPGRGVGKLFF. CDR3 DNA: TGTGCCAGTAGTATCCCGGGGAGGGGAGTTGGAAAACTGTTTTTT.

The chain uses TRBV7-2 and TRBJ1-6, with 10 bases fitting TRBD1. Looked up from germline, CDR1 is SGHTA and CDR2 is FQGNSA. The CDR3 contains 16 residues. With V trimmed by 4 bases and J by 6 bases, 6 bases remained unmatched. CDR3 protein: CASSSRTGGPNSPLHF. Written as DNA, the CDR3 is TGTGCCAGCAGCTCGAGGACAGGGGGGCCTAATTCACCCCTCCACTTT.

The CDR3 DNA is TGTGCCAGCAGCCAAGAGTTAGCGGAGGGCCACGAGCAGTACTTC. This encodes CASSQELAEGHEQYF. The chain carries TRBV4-2 and TRBJ2-7; tentative D call: TRBD2 (6 bases). CDR3 length: 15 residues. Germline V lookup: CDR1 LGHNA, CDR2 YNFKEQ. Trimming shortened V by 0 bases and J by 5 bases, and 14 bases separated the two germline ends.

The chain recombines TRBV27 with TRBJ1-2; 8 bases are shared with TRBD1. This CDR3 contains 17 residues. J lost 0 bases, V lost 4 bases, and 10 bases had no gene match. Germline assignment: CDR1 MNHEY and CDR2 SMNVEV (reference sequence). The CDR3 DNA sequence: TGTGCCAGCAGTTCCAAAGGACAGGGAGGAACTAACTATGGCTACACCTTC. Translation gives CASSSKGQGGTNYGYTF.

The chain combines TRBV6-2 or TRBV6-3 with TRBJ2-4; 8 bases match TRBD2. Germline CDR1 and CDR2: MNHEY and SVGEGT. The CDR3 runs to 18 residues. Losses at the gene ends were 5 bases for V and 0 bases for J; bases not matched to a gene: 12. CDR3 DNA sequence: TGTGCCAGCAGTCATTATAGCGGGGTACAACTAGCCAAAAACATTCAGTACTTC. This gives the protein CASSHYSGVQLAKNIQYF.

The rearrangement uses TRBV10-3 and TRBJ2-7; 9 bases align to TRBD1. Germline assignment: CDR1 ENHRY and CDR2 SYGVKD. Trimming took 5 bases from V and 1 from J; bases not matched to a gene: 3. The CDR3 sequence is 14 residues long. In DNA, the CDR3 is TGTGCCATCAGTACAGGGGGCGCATCCTACGAGCAGTACTTC. This sequence encodes CAISTGGASYEQYF.

This sequence joins TRBV5-1 and TRBJ1-5; D not certain. Trimming removed 0 bases at V and 4 bases at J, with 5 bases between. The CDR3 spans 13 residues. Germline CDR1 reads SGHRS; CDR2 reads YFSETQ. The DNA for the CDR3 is TGCGCCAGCAGCTTGGATCCGAATCAGCCCCAGCATTTT. Protein: CASSLDPNQPQHF.